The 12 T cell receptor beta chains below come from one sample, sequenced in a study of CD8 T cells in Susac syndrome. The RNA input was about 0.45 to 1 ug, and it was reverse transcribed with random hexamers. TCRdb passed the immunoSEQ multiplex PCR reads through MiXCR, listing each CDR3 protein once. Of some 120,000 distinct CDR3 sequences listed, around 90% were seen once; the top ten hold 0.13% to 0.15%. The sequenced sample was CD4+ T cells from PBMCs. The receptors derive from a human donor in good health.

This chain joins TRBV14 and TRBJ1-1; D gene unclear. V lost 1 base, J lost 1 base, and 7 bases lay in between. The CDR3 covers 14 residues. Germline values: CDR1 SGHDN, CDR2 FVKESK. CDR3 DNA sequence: TGTGCCAGCAGCCAAGCCGGGAGGAACACTGAAGCTTTCTTT. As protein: CASSQAGRNTEAFF. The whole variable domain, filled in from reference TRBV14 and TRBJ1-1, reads EAGVTQFPSHSVIEKGQTVTLRCDPISGHDNLYWYRRVMGKEIKFLLHFVKESKQDESGMPNNRFLAERTGGTYSTLKVQPAELEDSGVYFCASSQAGRNTEAFFGQGTRLTVV.

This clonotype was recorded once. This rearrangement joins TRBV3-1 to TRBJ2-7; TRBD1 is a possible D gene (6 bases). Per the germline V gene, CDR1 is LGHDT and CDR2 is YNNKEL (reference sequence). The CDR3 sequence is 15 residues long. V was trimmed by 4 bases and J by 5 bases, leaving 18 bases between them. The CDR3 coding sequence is TGTGCCAGCAGCCGAGAGGGTTTGGGGGCGAACGAGCAGTACTTC. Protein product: CASSREGLGANEQYF.

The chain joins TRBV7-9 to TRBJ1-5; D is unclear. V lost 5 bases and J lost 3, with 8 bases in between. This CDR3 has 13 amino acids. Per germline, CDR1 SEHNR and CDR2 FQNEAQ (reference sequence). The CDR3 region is CASSPASNQPQHF. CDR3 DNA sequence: TGTGCCAGCAGCCCGGCCTCCAATCAGCCCCAGCATTTT.

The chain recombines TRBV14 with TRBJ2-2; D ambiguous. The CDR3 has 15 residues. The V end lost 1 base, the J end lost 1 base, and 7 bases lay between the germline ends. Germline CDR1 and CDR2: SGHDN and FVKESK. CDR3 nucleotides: TGTGCCAGCAGCCAAGGTGCTTGGAACACCGGGGAGCTGTTTTTT. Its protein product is CASSQGAWNTGELFF.

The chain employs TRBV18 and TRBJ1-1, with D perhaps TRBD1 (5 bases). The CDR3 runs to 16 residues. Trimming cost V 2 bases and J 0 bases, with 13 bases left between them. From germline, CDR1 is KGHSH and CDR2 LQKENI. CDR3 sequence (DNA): TGTGCCAGCTCACCATCTCGACAGACCATGAACACTGAAGCTTTCTTT. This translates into CASSPSRQTMNTEAFF.

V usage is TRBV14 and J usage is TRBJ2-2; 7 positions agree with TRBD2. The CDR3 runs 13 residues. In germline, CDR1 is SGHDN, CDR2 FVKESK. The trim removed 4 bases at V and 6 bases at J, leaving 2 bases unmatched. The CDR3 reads CASSRLAAGELFF. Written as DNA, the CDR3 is TGTGCCAGCAGCCGACTAGCTGCCGGGGAGCTGTTTTTT. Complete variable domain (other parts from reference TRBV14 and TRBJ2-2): EAGVTQFPSHSVIEKGQTVTLRCDPISGHDNLYWYRRVMGKEIKFLLHFVKESKQDESGMPNNRFLAERTGGTYSTLKVQPAELEDSGVYFCASSRLAAGELFFGEGSRLTVL.

This CDR3 is CASSWRGANNSPLHF. Here the CDR3 DNA reads TGTGCCAGCAGCTGGCGGGGGGCGAATAATTCACCCCTCCACTTT. The rearrangement uses TRBV5-6 and TRBJ1-6; D might be TRBD1 (6 bases). CDR1 and CDR2 (germline): SGHDT, YYEEEE. CDR3 length: 15 amino acids. The V gene lost 3 bases and the J gene lost 5 bases, with 12 bases spanning the gap. Variable domain in full (rest from reference TRBV5-6 and TRBJ1-6): DAGVTQSPTHLIKTRGQQVTLRCSPKSGHDTVSWYQQALGQGPQFIFQYYEEEERQRGNFPDRFSGHQFPNYSSELNVNALLLGDSALYLCASSWRGANNSPLHFGNGTRLTVT.

CDR3 sequence (DNA): TGTGCCAGCAGCTCCCGGGACAGCCCCTACGAGCAGTACTTC. Translating gives CASSSRDSPYEQYF. J is TRBJ2-7 and V is TRBV11-2, with 7 bases matching TRBD1. Unmatched junction bases numbered 5, after V lost 4 bases and J lost 2 bases. Looked up from germline, CDR1 is SGHAT and CDR2 is FQNNGV. The length of the CDR3 is 14 residues.

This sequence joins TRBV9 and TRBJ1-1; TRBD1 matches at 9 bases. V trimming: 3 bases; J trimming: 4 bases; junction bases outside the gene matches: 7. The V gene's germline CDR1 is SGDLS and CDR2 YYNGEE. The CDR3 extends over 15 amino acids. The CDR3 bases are TGTGCCAGCAGCGATGGGACAGGGAGGACCACTGAAGCTTTCTTT. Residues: CASSDGTGRTTEAFF. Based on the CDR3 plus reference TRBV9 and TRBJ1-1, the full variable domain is DSGVTQTPKHLITATGQRVTLRCSPRSGDLSVYWYQQSLDQGLQFLIQYYNGEERAKGNILERFSAQQFPDLHSELNLSSLELGDSALYFCASSDGTGRTTEAFFGQGTRLTVV.

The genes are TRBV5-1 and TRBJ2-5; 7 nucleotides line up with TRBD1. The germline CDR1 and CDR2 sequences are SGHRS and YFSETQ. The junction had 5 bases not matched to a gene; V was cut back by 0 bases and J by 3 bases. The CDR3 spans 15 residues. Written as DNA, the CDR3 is TGCGCCAGCAGCTTGGAGGGACAGTTAGAAGAGACCCAGTACTTC. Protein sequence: CASSLEGQLEETQYF.

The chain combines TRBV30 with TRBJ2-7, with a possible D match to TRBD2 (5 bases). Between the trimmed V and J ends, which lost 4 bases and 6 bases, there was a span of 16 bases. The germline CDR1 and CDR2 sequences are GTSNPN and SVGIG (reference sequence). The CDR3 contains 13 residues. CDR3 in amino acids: CAWNSGREFEQYF. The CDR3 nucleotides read TGTGCCTGGAATTCGGGTCGGGAATTCGAGCAGTACTTC.

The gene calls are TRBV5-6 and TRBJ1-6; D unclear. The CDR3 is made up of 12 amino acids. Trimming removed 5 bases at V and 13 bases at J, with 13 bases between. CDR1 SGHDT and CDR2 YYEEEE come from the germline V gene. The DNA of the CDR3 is TGTGCCAGCAGTCCGGGCTTATCCCCCCTCCACTTT. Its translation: CASSPGLSPLHF.